This section outlines one TCR beta chain sequence together with its context. Its matching antigen is unknown. This entry comes from a study of cytomegalovirus exposure and HLA in healthy donors. Overall study context: The 110 or so validation repertoires used the same platform as the roughly 670 first-cohort repertoires, a later analysis reported. Study-wide points: Among TCR beta chains, those listed as cytomegalovirus-associated numbered 164. Most TCR sequences were rare, but some public TCRs occurred in many donors.

Measured with immunoSEQ multiplex PCR; TCRdb has only the in-frame clones, and not every one. There are roughly 64,000 clones in the sample; roughly 95% occur only once, and 5.5% to 7.5% lies in the top ten. There are 16 residues in the CDR3. With V trimmed by 3 bases and J by 3 bases, 7 bases remained unmatched. Germline assignment: CDR1 MNHNS and CDR2 SASEGT. The sequence came from a woman aged 18 to 35 in good health and CMV-seropositive. The source material was PBMCs. The rearrangement joins TRBV6-1 to TRBJ2-2; 7 bases map to TRBD1. CDR3 sequence: CASSEAGGGYTGELFF. Written as DNA, the CDR3 is TGTGCCAGCAGTGAGGCAGGGGGTGGCTACACCGGGGAGCTGTTTTTT.